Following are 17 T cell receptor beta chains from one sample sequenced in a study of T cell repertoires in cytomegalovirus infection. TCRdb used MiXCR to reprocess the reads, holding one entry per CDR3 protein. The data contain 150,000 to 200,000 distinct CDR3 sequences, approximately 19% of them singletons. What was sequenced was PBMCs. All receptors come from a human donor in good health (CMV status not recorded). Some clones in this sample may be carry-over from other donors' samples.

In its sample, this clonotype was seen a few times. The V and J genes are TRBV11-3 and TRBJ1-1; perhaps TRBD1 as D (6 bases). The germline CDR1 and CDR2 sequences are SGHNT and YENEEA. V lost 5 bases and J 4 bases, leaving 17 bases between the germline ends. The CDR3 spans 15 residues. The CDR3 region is CASSQKGGWGTEAFF. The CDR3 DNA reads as TGTGCCAGCAGCCAGAAGGGGGGCTGGGGCACTGAAGCTTTCTTT.

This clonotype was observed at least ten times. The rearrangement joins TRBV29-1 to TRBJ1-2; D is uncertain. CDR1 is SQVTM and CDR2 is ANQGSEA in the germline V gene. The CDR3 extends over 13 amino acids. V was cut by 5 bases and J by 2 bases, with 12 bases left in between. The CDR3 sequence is CSVRQSENYGYTF. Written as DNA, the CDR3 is TGCAGCGTTCGCCAGAGTGAAAACTATGGCTACACCTTC.

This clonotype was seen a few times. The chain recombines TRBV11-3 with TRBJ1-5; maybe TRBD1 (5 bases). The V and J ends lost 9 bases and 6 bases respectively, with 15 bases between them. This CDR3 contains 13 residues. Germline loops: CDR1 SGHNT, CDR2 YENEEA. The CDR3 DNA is TGTGCCAGGGGACCGACCCGGGGTCAGCCCCAGCATTTT. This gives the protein CARGPTRGQPQHF.

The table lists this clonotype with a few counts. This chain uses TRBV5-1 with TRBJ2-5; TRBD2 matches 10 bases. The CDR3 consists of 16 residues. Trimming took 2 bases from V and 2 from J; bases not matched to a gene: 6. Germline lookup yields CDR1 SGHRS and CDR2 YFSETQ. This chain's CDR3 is CASSFSSGRVQETQYF. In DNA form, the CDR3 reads TGCGCCAGCAGCTTTTCTAGCGGGAGAGTACAAGAGACCCAGTACTTC.

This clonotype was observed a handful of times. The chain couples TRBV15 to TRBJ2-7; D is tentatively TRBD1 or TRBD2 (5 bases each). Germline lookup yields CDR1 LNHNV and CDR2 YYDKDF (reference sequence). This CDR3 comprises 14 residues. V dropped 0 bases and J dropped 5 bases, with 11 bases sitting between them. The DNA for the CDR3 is TGTGCCACCAGCAGAGATAGAGGGGAGAACGAGCAGTACTTC. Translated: CATSRDRGENEQYF.

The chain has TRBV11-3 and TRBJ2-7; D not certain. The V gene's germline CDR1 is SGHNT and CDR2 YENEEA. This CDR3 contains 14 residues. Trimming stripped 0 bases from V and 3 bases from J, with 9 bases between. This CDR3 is CASSLDWSYYEQYF. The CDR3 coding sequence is TGTGCCAGCAGCTTAGATTGGTCGTACTACGAGCAGTACTTC.

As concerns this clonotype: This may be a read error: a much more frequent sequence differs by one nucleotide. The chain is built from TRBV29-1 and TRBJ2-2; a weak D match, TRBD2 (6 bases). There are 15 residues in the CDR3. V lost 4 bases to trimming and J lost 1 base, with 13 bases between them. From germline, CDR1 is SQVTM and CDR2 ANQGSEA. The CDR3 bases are TGCAGCGTTGTAGCGGTGGCCCTGAACACCGGGGAGCTGTTTTTT. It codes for CSVVAVALNTGELFF.

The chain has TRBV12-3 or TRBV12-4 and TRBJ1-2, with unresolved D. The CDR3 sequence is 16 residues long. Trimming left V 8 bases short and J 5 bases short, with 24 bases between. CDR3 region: CASRLAARTEKYGYTF. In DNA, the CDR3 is TGTGCCAGCCGACTCGCAGCTCGGACTGAGAAGTATGGCTACACCTTC.

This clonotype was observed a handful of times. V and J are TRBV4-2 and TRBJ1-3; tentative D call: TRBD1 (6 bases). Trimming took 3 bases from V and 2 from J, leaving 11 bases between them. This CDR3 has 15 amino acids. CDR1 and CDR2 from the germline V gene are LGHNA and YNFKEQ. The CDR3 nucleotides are TGTGCCAGCAGCCAGGTGGACAGCACTGGAAACACCATATATTTT. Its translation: CASSQVDSTGNTIYF.

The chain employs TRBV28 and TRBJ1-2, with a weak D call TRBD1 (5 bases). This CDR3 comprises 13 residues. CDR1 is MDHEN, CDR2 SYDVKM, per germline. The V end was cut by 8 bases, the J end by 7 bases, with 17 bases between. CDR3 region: CASARENLRGYTF. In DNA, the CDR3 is TGTGCCAGCGCCAGGGAGAATTTGCGTGGCTACACCTTC.

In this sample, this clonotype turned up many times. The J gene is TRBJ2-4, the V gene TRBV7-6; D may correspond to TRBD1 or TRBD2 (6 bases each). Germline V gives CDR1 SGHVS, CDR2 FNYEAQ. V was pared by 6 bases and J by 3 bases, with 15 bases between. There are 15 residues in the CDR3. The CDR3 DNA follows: TGTGCCAGCAGTAGTGGGGGGCCCAACAAAAACATTCAGTACTTC. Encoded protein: CASSSGGPNKNIQYF.

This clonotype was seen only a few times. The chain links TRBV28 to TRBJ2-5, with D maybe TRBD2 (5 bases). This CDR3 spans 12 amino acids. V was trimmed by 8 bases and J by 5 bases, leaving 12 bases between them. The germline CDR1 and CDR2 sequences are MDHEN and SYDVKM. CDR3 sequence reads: CASGERRETQYF. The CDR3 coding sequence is TGTGCCAGCGGGGAAAGGAGGGAGACCCAGTACTTC.

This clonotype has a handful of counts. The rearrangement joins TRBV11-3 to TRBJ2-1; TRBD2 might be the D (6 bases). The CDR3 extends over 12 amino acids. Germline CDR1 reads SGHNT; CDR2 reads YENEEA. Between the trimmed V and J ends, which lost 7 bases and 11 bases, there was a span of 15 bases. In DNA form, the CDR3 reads TGTGCCAGCACCCGGGGGAGCCTTCAGCAGTTCTTC. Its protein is CASTRGSLQQFF.

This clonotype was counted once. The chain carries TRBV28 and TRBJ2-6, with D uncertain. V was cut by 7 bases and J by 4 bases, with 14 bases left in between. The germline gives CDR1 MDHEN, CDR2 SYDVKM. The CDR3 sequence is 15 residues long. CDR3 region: CASKDPATGANVLTF. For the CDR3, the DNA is TGTGCCAGCAAAGACCCTGCTACCGGGGCCAACGTCCTGACTTTC.

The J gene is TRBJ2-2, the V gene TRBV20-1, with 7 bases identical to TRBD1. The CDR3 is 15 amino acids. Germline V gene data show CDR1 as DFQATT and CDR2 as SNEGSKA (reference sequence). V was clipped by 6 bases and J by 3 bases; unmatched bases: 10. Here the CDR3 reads CSAATGESDTGELFF. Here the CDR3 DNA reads TGCAGTGCCGCAACAGGGGAAAGCGACACCGGGGAGCTGTTTTTT.

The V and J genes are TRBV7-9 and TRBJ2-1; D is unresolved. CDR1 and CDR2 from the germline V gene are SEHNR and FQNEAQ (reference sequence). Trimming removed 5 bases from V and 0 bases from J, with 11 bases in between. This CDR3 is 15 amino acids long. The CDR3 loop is CASSPDLYSYNEQFF. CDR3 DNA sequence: TGTGCCAGCAGCCCTGACCTCTACTCCTACAATGAGCAGTTCTTC.

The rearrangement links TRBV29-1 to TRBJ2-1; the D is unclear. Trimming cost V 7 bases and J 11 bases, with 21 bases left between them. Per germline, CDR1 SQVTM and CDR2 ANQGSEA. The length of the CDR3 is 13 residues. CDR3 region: CSALKSLDGQQFF. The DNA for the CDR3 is TGCAGCGCCCTTAAAAGTCTCGACGGGCAGCAGTTCTTC.